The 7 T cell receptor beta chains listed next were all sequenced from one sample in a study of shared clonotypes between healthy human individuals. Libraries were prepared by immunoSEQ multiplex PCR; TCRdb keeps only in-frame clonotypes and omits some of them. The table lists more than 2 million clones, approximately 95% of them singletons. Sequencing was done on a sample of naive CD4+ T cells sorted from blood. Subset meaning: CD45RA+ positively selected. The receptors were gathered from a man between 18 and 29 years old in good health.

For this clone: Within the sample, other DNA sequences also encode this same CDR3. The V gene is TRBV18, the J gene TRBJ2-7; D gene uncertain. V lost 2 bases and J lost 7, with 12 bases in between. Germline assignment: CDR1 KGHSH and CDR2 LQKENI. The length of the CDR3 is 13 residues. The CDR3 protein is CASSPSPGGEQYF. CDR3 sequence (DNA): TGTGCCAGCTCACCATCTCCGGGTGGGGAGCAGTACTTC.

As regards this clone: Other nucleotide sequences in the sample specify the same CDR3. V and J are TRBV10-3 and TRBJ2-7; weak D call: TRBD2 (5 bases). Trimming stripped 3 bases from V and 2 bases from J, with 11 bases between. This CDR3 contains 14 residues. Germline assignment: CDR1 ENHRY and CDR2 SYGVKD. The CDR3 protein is CAISESGTAYEQYF. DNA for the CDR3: TGTGCCATCAGTGAATCGGGAACAGCCTACGAGCAGTACTTC.

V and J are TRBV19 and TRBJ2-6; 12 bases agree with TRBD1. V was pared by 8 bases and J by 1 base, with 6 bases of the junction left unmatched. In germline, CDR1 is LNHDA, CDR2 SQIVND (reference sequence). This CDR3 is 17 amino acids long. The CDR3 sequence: CASSPGQGASGANVLTF. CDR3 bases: TGTGCCAGTTCGCCGGGACAGGGGGCTTCTGGGGCCAACGTCCTGACTTTC.

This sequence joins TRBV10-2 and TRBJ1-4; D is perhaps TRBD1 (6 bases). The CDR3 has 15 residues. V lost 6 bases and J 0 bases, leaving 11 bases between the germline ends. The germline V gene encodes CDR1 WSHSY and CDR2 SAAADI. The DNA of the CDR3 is TGCGCCAGCAGCTACGGACAGTCAACTAATGAAAAACTGTTTTTT. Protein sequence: CASSYGQSTNEKLFF.

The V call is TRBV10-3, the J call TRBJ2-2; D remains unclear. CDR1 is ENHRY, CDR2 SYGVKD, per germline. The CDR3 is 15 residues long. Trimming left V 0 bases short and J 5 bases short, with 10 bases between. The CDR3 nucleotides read TGTGCCATCAGTGAGTCAGCGACATTAACCGGGGAGCTGTTTTTT. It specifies CAISESATLTGELFF.

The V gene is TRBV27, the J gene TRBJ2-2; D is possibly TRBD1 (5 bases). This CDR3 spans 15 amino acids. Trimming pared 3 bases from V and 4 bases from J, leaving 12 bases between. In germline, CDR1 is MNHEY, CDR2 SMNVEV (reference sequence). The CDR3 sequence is CASSLARVSTGELFF. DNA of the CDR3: TGTGCCAGCAGTTTGGCCAGGGTTAGCACCGGGGAGCTGTTTTTT.

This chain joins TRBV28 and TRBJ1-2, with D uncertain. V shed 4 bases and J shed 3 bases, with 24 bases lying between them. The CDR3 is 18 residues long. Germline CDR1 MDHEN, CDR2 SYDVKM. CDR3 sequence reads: CASSSGYNKANMDYGYTF. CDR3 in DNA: TGTGCCAGCAGTTCGGGCTATAACAAGGCCAATATGGACTATGGCTACACCTTC.